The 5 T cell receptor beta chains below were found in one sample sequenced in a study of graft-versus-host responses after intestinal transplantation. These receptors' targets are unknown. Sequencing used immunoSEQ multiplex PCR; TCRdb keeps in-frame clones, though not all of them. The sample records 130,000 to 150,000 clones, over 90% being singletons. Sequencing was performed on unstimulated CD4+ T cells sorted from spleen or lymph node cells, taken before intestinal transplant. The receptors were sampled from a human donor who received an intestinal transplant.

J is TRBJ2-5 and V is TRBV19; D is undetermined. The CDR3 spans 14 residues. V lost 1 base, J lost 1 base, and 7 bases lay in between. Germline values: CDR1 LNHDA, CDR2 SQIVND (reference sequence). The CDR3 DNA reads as TGTGCCAGTAGTATAGGTCCAGGCCAAGAGACCCAGTACTTC. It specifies CASSIGPGQETQYF.

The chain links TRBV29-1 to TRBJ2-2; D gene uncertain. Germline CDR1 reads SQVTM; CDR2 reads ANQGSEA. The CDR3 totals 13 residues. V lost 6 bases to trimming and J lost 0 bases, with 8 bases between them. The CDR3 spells CSVGRTNTGELFF. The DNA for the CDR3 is TGCAGCGTCGGACGAACGAACACCGGGGAGCTGTTTTTT.

The CDR3 reads CASSFQGGVRTDTQYF. In DNA, the CDR3 is TGTGCCAGCAGCTTCCAAGGGGGCGTCCGGACAGATACGCAGTATTTT. J is TRBJ2-3 and V is TRBV5-5, with 7 bases aligning to TRBD1. V trimming: 2 bases; J trimming: 3 bases; junction bases outside the gene matches: 9. CDR3 length: 16 amino acids. Per germline, CDR1 SGHKS and CDR2 YYEKEE (reference sequence).

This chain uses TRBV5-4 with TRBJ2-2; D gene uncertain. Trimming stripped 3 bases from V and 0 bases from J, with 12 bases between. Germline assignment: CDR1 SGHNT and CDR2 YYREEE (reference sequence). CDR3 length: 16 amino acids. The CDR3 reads CASSSQVFTNTGELFF. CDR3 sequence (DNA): TGTGCCAGCAGCTCTCAGGTTTTTACGAACACCGGGGAGCTGTTTTTT. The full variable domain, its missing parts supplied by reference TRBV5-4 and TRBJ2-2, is ETGVTQSPTHLIKTRGQQVTLRCSSQSGHNTVSWYQQALGQGPQFIFQYYREEENGRGNFPPRFSGLQFPNYSSELNVNALELDDSALYLCASSSQVFTNTGELFFGEGSRLTVL.

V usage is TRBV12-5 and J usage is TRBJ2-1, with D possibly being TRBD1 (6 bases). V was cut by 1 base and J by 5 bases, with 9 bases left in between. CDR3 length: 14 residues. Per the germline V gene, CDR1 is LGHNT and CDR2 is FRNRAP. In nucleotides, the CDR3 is TGTGCTAGTGGTTTGGCCCGACAGGACAATGAGCAGTTCTTC. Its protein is CASGLARQDNEQFF.